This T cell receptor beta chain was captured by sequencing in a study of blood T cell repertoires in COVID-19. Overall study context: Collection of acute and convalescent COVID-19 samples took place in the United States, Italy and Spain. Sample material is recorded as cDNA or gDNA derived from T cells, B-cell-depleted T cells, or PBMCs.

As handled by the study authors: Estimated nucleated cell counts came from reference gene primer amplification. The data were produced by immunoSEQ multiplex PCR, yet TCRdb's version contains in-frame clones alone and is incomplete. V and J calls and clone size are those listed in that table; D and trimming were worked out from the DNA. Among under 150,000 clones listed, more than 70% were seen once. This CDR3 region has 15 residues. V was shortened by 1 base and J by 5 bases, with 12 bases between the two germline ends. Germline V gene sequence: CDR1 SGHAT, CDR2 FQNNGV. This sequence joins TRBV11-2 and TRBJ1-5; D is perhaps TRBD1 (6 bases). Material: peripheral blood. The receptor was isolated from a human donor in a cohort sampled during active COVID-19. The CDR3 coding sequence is TGTGCCAGCAGCTTAGGGGACATTGGAGATCAGCCCCAGCATTTT. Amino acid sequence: CASSLGDIGDQPQHF.